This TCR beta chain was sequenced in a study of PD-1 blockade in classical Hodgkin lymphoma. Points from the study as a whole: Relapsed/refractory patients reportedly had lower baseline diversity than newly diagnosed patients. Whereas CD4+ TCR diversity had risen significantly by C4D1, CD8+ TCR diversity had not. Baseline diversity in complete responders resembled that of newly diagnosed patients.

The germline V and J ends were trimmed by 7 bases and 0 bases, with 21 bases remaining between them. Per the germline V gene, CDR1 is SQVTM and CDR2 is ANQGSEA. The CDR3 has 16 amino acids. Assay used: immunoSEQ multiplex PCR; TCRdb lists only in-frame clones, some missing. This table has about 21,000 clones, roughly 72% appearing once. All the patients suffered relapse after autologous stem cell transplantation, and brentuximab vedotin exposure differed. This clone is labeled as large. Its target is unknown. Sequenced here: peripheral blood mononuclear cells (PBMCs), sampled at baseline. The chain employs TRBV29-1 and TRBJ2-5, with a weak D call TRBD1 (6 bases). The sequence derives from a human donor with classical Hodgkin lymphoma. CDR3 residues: CSAAPLVTGDQETQYF. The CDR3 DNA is TGCAGCGCCGCCCCGCTTGTGACAGGAGACCAAGAGACCCAGTACTTC.